This T cell receptor (beta chain) was identified during a study of blood T cell repertoires in COVID-19. The overall study: Samples representing acute and convalescent COVID-19 were sourced from the United States, Italy and Spain. PBMCs, B-cell-depleted T cells, or T cells provided the cDNA or gDNA that made up the material.

This clone was observed a few times. Here immunoSEQ multiplex PCR was the method, and the copy in TCRdb shows in-frame clones only, minus some. The data contain tens of thousands of clones, more than 75% of them singletons. The CDR3 covers 14 residues. Germline V CDR1 and CDR2: LNHDA, SQIVND (reference sequence). V shed 5 bases, J shed 6 bases, and the junction held 6 bases outside the gene matches. This chain links TRBV19 with TRBJ2-7; TRBD1 agrees at 11 bases. The sequenced sample was peripheral blood. The clonotype comes from a woman aged 70-85 years with acute or convalescent COVID-19. CDR3 protein: CASSPGQGATEQYV. In DNA form, the CDR3 reads TGTGCCAGTAGTCCCGGACAGGGGGCTACCGAGCAGTACGTC.